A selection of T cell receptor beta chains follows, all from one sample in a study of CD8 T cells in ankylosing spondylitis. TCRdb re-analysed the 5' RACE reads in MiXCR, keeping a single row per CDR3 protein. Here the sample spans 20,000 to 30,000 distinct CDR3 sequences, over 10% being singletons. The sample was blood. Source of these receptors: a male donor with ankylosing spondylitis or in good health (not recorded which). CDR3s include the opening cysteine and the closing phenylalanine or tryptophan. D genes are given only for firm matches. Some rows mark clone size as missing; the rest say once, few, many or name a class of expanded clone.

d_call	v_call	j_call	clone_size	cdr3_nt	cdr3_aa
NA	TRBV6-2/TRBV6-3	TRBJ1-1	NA	TGTGCCAGCAGTTACTCGAGTGGGAGGGGAACTGAAGCTTTCTTT	CASSYSSGRGTEAFF
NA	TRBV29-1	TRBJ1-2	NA	TGCAGCGTTGGTGGCGGGGAAGGTTACGGCTACACCTTC	CSVGGGEGYGYTF
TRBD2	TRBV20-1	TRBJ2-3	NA	TGCAGTGCTACCCTAGGGACTAGCGAGGTCCCGCAGTATTTT	CSATLGTSEVPQYF
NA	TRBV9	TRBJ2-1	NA	TGTGCCAGCAGCCCCAGGACAGTCCACAATGAGCAGTTCTTC	CASSPRTVHNEQFF
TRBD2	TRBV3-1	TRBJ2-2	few	TGTGCCAGCAGCCGTCTAGCGGGAGGTTCGGACACCGGGGAGCTGTTTTTT	CASSRLAGGSDTGELFF
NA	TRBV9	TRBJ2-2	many	TGTGCCAGCAGCCAGCTCCCCCGTGACAACACCGGGGAGCTGTTTTTT	CASSQLPRDNTGELFF
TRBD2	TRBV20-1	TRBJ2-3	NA	TGCAGTGCTGCAGCGGGGGGCTGGACAGATACGCAGTATTTT	CSAAAGGWTDTQYF
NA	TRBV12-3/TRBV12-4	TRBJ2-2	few	TGTGCCAGCACTTTCGCAGGGATGTGGAACACCGGGGAGCTGTTTTTT	CASTFAGMWNTGELFF
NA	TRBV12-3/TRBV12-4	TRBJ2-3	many	TGTGCCAGCAGTTTATCCCAGCGCACAGATACGCAGTATTTT	CASSLSQRTDTQYF
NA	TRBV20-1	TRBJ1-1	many	TGCAGTGCCCCTCGCCAGGCTGGAGCTTTCTTT	CSAPRQAGAFF
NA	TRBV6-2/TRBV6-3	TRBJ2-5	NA	TGTGCCAGCAGTTATCATCAAGCCTTCCAAGAGACCCAGTACTTC	CASSYHQAFQETQYF
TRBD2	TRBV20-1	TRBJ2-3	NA	TGCAGTGCTAGATCCCTAGCGGGAGTCGGGGATACGCAGTATTTT	CSARSLAGVGDTQYF
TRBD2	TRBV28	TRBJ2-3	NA	TGTGCCAGCAGCCTCATAGCGGGGATTAGCACAGATACGCAGTATTTT	CASSLIAGISTDTQYF
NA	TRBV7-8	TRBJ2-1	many	TGTGCCAGCAGCCATACCCGGGGGGCCGTAAGGAAGCAGTTCTTC	CASSHTRGAVRKQFF
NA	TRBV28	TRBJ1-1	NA	TGTGCCAGCAGTTTAAGTGGGCACCAGAACACTGAAGCTTTCTTT	CASSLSGHQNTEAFF
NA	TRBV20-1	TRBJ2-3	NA	TGCAGCGCTGGGCGGGCGGGAAGCACAGATACGCAGTATTTT	CSAGRAGSTDTQYF
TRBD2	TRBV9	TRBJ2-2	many	TGTGCCAGCAGCGGAGCGGGAGCGAACACCGGGGAGCTGTTTTTT	CASSGAGANTGELFF
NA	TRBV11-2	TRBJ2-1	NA	TGTGCCAGCAGCCGGAATTCGAATGAGCAGTTCTTC	CASSRNSNEQFF
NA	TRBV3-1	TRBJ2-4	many	TGTGCCAGCAGCCAAGGAGTGATGGGCATTCAGTACTTC	CASSQGVMGIQYF
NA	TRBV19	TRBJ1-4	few	TGTGCCAGTCGGGCAGCTGGTGAAAAACTGTTTTTT	CASRAAGEKLFF